These 2 T cell receptor beta chains were all obtained from the same sample, sequenced in a study of cytomegalovirus exposure and HLA in healthy donors. PCR primers comprised 60 Vbeta and 13 Jbeta primers. Assay: immunoSEQ multiplex PCR; the TCRdb copy retains only in-frame clones and omits some. The sample lists 150,000 to 200,000 clones, 80% to 90% occurring once. Input material: PBMCs. These receptors originate from a woman between 18 and 29 years old in good health and CMV-seropositive.

The chain couples TRBV11-2 to TRBJ1-6; 7 bases fit TRBD1. Germline V gene data show CDR1 as SGHAT and CDR2 as FQNNGV. The CDR3 consists of 18 residues. The trim removed 5 bases at V and 7 bases at J, leaving 17 bases unmatched. The CDR3 DNA reads TGTGCCAGCAGCCCAATCCGGGACAGTTTAGGAGGGAATTCACCCCTCCACTTT. Protein product: CASSPIRDSLGGNSPLHF.

The rearrangement links TRBV18 to TRBJ2-1, with TRBD2 matching over 7 bases. Germline-derived CDR1 and CDR2 are KGHSH and LQKENI. The trim removed 3 bases at V and 3 bases at J, leaving 14 bases unmatched. The CDR3 is made up of 18 amino acids. The CDR3 protein is CASSPLGGKYKGYNEQFF. The CDR3 DNA follows: TGTGCCAGCTCACCCCTGGGGGGGAAATACAAAGGCTACAATGAGCAGTTCTTC.